A single sample gave rise to the 18 T cell receptor beta chains below, sequenced in a study of resident and recirculating memory T cells in vitiligo. Assay used: immunoSEQ multiplex PCR; TCRdb lists only in-frame clones, some missing. In the table there are around 70,000 clones, roughly nine tenths of which are singletons. Specimen: blood. These TCRs come from a male donor with vitiligo.

V usage is TRBV7-3 and J usage is TRBJ1-5; D call uncertain. CDR3 size: 13 residues. Trimming took off 6 bases at V and 0 bases at J, with 6 bases between the two ends. In germline, CDR1 is SGHTA, CDR2 FQGTGA. This CDR3 reads CASSTYSNQPQHF. CDR3 nucleotides: TGTGCCAGCAGTACCTATAGCAATCAGCCCCAGCATTTT.

The chain joins TRBV9 to TRBJ2-3; D remains unclear. Between the trimmed V and J ends, which lost 2 bases and 3 bases, there was a span of 10 bases. In germline, CDR1 is SGDLS, CDR2 YYNGEE. The CDR3 covers 14 residues. The CDR3: CASSVGPLTDTQYF. The CDR3 nucleotides are TGTGCCAGCAGCGTTGGCCCGTTGACAGATACGCAGTATTTT. The variable domain in full, completed from reference TRBV9 and TRBJ2-3, reads DSGVTQTPKHLITATGQRVTLRCSPRSGDLSVYWYQQSLDQGLQFLIQYYNGEERAKGNILERFSAQQFPDLHSELNLSSLELGDSALYFCASSVGPLTDTQYFGPGTRLTVL.

The sample holds one count of this clone. The DNA of the CDR3 is TGTGCCAGCAGTCTCCTGGACAGTCTATATAGCAATCAGCCCCAGCATTTT. The encoded protein is CASSLLDSLYSNQPQHF. V usage is TRBV28 and J usage is TRBJ1-5; D might be TRBD1 (6 bases). The germline gives CDR1 MDHEN, CDR2 SYDVKM. CDR3 size: 17 residues. Deletions cut 5 bases from V and 0 bases from J, with 17 bases between.

This clone was seen just once. The rearrangement uses TRBV4-1 and TRBJ2-3; TRBD2 is a possible D gene (6 bases). This CDR3 has 16 residues. Germline values: CDR1 MGHRA, CDR2 YSYEKL. Deletions cut 3 bases from V and 5 bases from J, with 18 bases between. CDR3 nucleotide sequence: TGCGCCAGCAGCCATCCGACTCGGGGGTTTGGAGATACGCAGTATTTT. This translates into CASSHPTRGFGDTQYF.

DNA for the CDR3: TGTGCCAGCAGCCAAACGGACAGCTACGAGCAGTACTTC. It yields the protein CASSQTDSYEQYF. The chain has TRBV14 and TRBJ2-7; tentatively, D is TRBD1 (6 bases). This CDR3 spans 13 amino acids. The germline V gene has CDR1 SGHDN and CDR2 FVKESK. The V and J ends lost 2 bases and 3 bases respectively, with 8 bases between them.

In nucleotides, the CDR3 is TGTGCCAGCCGGCCCCTACAGCCGAACACTGAAGCTTTCTTT. Its protein product is CASRPLQPNTEAFF. The chain uses TRBV7-2 and TRBJ1-1; D not resolved. Per the germline V gene, CDR1 is SGHTA and CDR2 is FQGNSA. Trimming removed 8 bases at V and 1 base at J, with 14 bases between. The CDR3 spans 14 residues. Supplemented by reference TRBV7-2 and TRBJ1-1, the full variable domain reads GAGVSQSPSNKVTEKGKDVELRCDPISGHTALYWYRQSLGQGLEFLIYFQGNSAPDKSGLPSDRFSAERTGGSVSTLTIQRTQQEDSAVYLCASRPLQPNTEAFFGQGTRLTVV.

This CDR3 reads CASSYRPSGGTDTQYF. The CDR3 bases are TGTGCCAGCAGTTACCGACCTAGCGGGGGCACAGATACGCAGTATTTT. The chain uses TRBV6-6 and TRBJ2-3; 9 bases are a match to TRBD2. The CDR3 is 16 amino acids. V gave up 2 bases and J gave up 1 base; unmatched junction bases: 4. Germline V gene lookup returns CDR1 MNHNY and CDR2 SVGAGI (reference sequence).

V usage is TRBV14 and J usage is TRBJ2-3; no reliable D call. With 4 bases removed from V and 0 bases from J, the gap between germline ends came to 8 bases. From germline, CDR1 is SGHDN and CDR2 FVKESK. The CDR3 runs 14 residues. The CDR3 reads CASSRQASTDTQYF. CDR3 sequence (DNA): TGTGCCAGCAGCCGACAAGCTAGCACAGATACGCAGTATTTT.

The chain has TRBV19 and TRBJ1-1; D gene ambiguous. Germline loops: CDR1 LNHDA, CDR2 SQIVND (reference sequence). There are 13 residues in the CDR3. V lost 3 bases, J lost 4 bases, and 9 bases lay in between. The DNA of the CDR3 is TGTGCCAGTAGTATGCGGGCGGCCACTGAAGCTTTCTTT. Protein: CASSMRAATEAFF.

V gene TRBV6-5 combines with J gene TRBJ1-2, with TRBD1 matching 7 bases. The trim removed 3 bases at V and 3 bases at J, leaving 4 bases unmatched. Germline V gene sequence: CDR1 MNHEY, CDR2 SVGAGI. The CDR3 is made up of 14 amino acids. The CDR3 DNA follows: TGTGCCAGCAGTTATCGGACAGGCCACTATGGCTACACCTTC. It yields the protein CASSYRTGHYGYTF.

The rearrangement joins TRBV7-6 to TRBJ2-3, with D perhaps TRBD2 (6 bases). V was trimmed by 5 bases and J by 2 bases, leaving 14 bases between them. Germline V gene lookup returns CDR1 SGHVS and CDR2 FNYEAQ. The CDR3 runs to 15 residues. In DNA, the CDR3 is TGTGCCAGCAGCCAAAATCGGGACTCCACAGATACGCAGTATTTT. Translated, it gives CASSQNRDSTDTQYF.

This chain uses TRBV25-1 with TRBJ1-1; TRBD1 might be the D (6 bases). Trimming cost V 6 bases and J 0 bases, with 14 bases left between them. Per germline, CDR1 MGHDK and CDR2 SYGVNS. The CDR3 spans 15 residues. The CDR3 sequence is CASSAPGGLNTEAFF. The CDR3 DNA reads TGTGCCAGCAGCGCCCCGGGGGGCCTGAACACTGAAGCTTTCTTT.

This chain's CDR3 is CASSLTSRGVPEAFF. CDR3 bases: TGTGCCAGCAGTTTAACCTCTCGGGGGGTCCCTGAAGCTTTCTTT. The V and J genes are TRBV6-5 and TRBJ1-1; D is perhaps TRBD1 (5 bases). The V gene lost 4 bases and the J gene lost 6 bases, with 18 bases spanning the gap. Germline CDR1 is MNHEY and CDR2 is SVGAGI. This CDR3 has 15 amino acids.

This clone occurred once. Other nucleotide sequences from this sample produce the same CDR3. The genes are TRBV28 and TRBJ2-7; TRBD1 aligns across 7 bases. CDR3 size: 14 residues. With V trimmed by 6 bases and J by 0 bases, 5 bases remained unmatched. In germline, CDR1 is MDHEN, CDR2 SYDVKM. The chain's CDR3 is CASSLTGISYEQYF. CDR3 coding DNA: TGTGCCAGCAGCTTGACAGGGATCTCCTACGAGCAGTACTTC.

The rearrangement joins TRBV5-4 to TRBJ2-7; D gene unclear. V gave up 0 bases and J gave up 0 bases, with 7 bases separating them. This CDR3 is 14 amino acids long. Looked up from germline, CDR1 is SGHNT and CDR2 is YYREEE (reference sequence). The CDR3 nucleotides are TGTGCCAGCAGCTTGGGTCGGAGCTCCTACGAGCAGTACTTC. This translates into CASSLGRSSYEQYF. Drawing the rest from reference TRBV5-4 and TRBJ2-7, the complete variable domain is ETGVTQSPTHLIKTRGQQVTLRCSSQSGHNTVSWYQQALGQGPQFIFQYYREEENGRGNFPPRFSGLQFPNYSSELNVNALELDDSALYLCASSLGRSSYEQYFGPGTRLTVT.

The chain links TRBV4-3 to TRBJ1-2; TRBD1 agrees at 8 bases. The CDR3 totals 17 residues. After removal of 5 bases from V and 0 bases from J, the junction contained 11 bases not matched to a gene. CDR1 LGHNA and CDR2 YSLEER come from the germline V gene. The CDR3 reads CASSADRGRAPNYGYTF. As DNA, the CDR3 is TGCGCCAGCAGCGCAGACAGGGGCCGAGCACCTAACTATGGCTACACCTTC.

CDR3 nucleotides: TGTGCCAGCAGCGTCCGGGACAGGGCAACAAACTACAATGAGCAGTTCTTC. Translated, it gives CASSVRDRATNYNEQFF. V and J are TRBV9 and TRBJ2-1; 9 bases are shared with TRBD1. CDR1 is SGDLS and CDR2 is YYNGEE in the germline V gene. The CDR3 has 17 amino acids. V lost 2 bases, J lost 3 bases, and 9 bases stayed unmatched.

This clone was observed a single time. The J gene is TRBJ1-6, the V gene TRBV7-6, with D perhaps TRBD1 (6 bases). Germline CDR1 SGHVS, CDR2 FNYEAQ. Trimming shortened V by 2 bases and J by 8 bases, and 13 bases separated the two germline ends. The CDR3 sequence is 15 residues long. CDR3 sequence (DNA): TGTGCCAGCAGCTTATTAGCAGGGGTTGATTCACCCCTCCACTTT. The encoded protein is CASSLLAGVDSPLHF.